This T cell receptor (beta chain) was sequenced during a study of neoadjuvant anti-PD-1 for oral cavity cancer. Using immunoSEQ multiplex PCR, the repertoire was profiled, and TCRdb retains in-frame clones only, with some absent. This table holds about 80,000 clones, under 85% found once. The germline V gene has CDR1 LGHNA and CDR2 YNFKEQ. The CDR3 covers 14 residues. Trimming removed 3 bases at V and 7 bases at J, with 13 bases between. No culture or expansion preceded analysis of these blood cells. The specimen comprised PBMCs, sampled before nivolumab (anti-PD-1) treatment. The origin of this receptor is a person aged 35 to 85 with oral cavity squamous cell carcinoma. This chain connects TRBV4-2 to TRBJ2-1; D may be TRBD2 (5 bases). CDR3 region: CASSQDSLGNEQFF. In nucleotides, the CDR3 is TGTGCCAGCAGCCAGGATTCACTAGGGAATGAGCAGTTCTTC.